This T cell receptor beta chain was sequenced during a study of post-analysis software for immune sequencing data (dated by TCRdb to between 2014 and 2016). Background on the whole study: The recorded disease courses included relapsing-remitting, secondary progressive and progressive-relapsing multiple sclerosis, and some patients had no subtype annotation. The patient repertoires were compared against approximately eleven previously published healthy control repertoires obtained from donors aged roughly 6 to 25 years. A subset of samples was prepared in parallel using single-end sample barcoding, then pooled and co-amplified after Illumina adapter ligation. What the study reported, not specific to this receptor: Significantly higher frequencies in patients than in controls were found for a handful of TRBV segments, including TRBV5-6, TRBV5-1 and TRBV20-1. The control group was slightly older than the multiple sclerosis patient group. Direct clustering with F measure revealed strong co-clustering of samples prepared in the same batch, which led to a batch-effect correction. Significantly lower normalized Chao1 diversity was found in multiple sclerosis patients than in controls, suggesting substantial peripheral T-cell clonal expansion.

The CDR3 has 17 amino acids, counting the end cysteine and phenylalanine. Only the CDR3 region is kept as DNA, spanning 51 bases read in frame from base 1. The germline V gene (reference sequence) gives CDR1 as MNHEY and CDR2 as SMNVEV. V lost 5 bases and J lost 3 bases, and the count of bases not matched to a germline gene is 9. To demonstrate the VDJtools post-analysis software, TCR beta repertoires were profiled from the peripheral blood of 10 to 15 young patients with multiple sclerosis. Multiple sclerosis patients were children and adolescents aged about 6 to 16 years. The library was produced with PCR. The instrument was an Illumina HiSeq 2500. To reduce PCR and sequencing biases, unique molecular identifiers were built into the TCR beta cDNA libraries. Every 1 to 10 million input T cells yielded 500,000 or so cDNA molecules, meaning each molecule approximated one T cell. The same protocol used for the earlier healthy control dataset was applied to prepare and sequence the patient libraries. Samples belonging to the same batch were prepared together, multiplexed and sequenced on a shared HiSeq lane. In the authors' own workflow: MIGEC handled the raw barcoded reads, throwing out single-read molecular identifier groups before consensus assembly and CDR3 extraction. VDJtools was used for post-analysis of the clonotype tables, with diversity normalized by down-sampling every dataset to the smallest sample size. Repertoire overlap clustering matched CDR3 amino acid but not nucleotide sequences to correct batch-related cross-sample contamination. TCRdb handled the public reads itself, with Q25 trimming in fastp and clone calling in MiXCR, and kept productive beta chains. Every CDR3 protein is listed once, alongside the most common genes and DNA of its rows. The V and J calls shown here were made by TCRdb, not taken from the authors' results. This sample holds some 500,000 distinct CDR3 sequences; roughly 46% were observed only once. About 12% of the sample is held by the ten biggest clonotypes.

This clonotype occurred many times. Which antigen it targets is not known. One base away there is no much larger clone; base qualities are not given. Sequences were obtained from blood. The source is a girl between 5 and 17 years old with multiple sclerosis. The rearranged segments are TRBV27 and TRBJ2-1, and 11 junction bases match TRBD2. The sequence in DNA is TGTGCCAGCAGTCCGCCCTCCGGGACTAGCGGCTACAATGAGCAGTTCTTC. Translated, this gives CASSPPSGTSGYNEQFF.